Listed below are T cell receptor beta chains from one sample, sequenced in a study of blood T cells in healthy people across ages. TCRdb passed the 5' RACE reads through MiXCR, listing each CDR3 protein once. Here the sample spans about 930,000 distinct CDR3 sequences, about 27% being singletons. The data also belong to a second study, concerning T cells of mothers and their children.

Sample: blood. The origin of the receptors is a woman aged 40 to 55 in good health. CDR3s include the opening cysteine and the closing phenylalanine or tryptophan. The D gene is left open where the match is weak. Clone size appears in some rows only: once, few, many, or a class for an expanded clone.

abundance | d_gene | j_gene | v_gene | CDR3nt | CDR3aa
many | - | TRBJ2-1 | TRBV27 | TGTGCCAGCAGCCTGGAGGGTCCGCGAGGATATAATGAGCAGTTCTTC | CASSLEGPRGYNEQFF
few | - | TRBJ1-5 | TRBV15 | TGTGCCACCAGCAGAGCCGGGGCGTCCAATCAGCCCCAGCATTTT | CATSRAGASNQPQHF
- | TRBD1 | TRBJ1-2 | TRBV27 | TGTGCCAGCAGACTAGACAGGGGTCCTAACTATGGCTACACCTTC | CASRLDRGPNYGYTF
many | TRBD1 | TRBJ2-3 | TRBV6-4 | TGTGCCAGCAGTGAGACCGGGACAGGGGTGTCAGATACGCAGTATTTT | CASSETGTGVSDTQYF
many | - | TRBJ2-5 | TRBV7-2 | TGTGCCAGCAGCTACGGGCCTACACAAGAGACCCAGTACTTC | CASSYGPTQETQYF
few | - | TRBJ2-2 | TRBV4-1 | TGCGCCAACAGCCAGCCGGGACTGCGAACCTCCGGGACCGGGGAGCTGTTTTTT | CANSQPGLRTSGTGELFF
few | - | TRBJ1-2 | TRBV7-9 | TGTGCCAGCAGCTTAGGTCTTGCAGGGTCTTATAACTATGGCTACACCTTC | CASSLGLAGSYNYGYTF
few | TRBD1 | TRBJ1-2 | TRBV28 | TGTGCCAGCAGTCCAGGACAGGGAGGTCACTATGGCTACACCTTC | CASSPGQGGHYGYTF
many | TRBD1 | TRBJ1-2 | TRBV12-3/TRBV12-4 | TGTGCCAGCAGGGCCGGGACAGGGAGGATCGGCTACACCTTC | CASRAGTGRIGYTF
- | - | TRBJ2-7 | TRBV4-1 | TGCGCCAGCAGCCCAGGCCGGGCCAACACCTACGAGCAGTACTTC | CASSPGRANTYEQYF
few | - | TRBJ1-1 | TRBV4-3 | TGCGCCAGCAGCCAAGAGGCCAGGGTGAGGGCTGAAGCTTTCTTT | CASSQEARVRAEAFF
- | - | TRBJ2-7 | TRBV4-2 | TGTGTCAGCAGCCAAGACGGGCCTCGAGACGAGCAGTACTTC | CVSSQDGPRDEQYF
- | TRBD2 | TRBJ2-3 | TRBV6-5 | TGTGCCAGCAGTTACGAATCTAGCGGTAGCACAGGTACGCAGTATTTT | CASSYESSGSTGTQYF
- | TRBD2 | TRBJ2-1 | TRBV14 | TGTGCCAGCAGCCAAGGACGGGGGGGCAGCTCCTACAATGAGCAGTTCTTC | CASSQGRGGSSYNEQFF
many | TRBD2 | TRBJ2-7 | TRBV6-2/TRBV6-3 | TGTGCCAGCAGTACCGGGACTAGCGGGGGGACAAGCTCCTACGAGCAGTACTTC | CASSTGTSGGTSSYEQYF
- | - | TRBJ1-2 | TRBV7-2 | TGTGCCAGCAGCTTACCAAATAACTATGGCTACACCTTC | CASSLPNNYGYTF
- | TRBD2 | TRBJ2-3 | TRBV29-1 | TGCAGTGTTAATCGGGTAGCGGGGGACACAGATACGCAGTATTTT | CSVNRVAGDTDTQYF
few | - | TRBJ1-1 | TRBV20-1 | TGCAGTGCTAGAGCACAAGGGATCTGGGGTGGGGGATCGAACACTGAAGCTTTCTTT | CSARAQGIWGGGSNTEAFF
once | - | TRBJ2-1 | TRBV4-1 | TGCGCCAGCAGCCTCAACGGACAGAACGATGAGCAGTTCTTC | CASSLNGQNDEQFF
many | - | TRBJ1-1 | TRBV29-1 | TGCAGCGTTGATCACAAGCAGATCATGAACACTGAAGCTTTCTTT | CSVDHKQIMNTEAFF
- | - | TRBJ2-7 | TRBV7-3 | TGTGCCAGCAGCCCTCTAGTTAGCTCCTACAATGAGCAGTACTTC | CASSPLVSSYNEQYF
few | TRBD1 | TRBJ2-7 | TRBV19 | TGTGCCAGTAGTCCCAAAGGACAGGGGTCCGAGCAGTACTTC | CASSPKGQGSEQYF
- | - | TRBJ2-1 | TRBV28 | TGTGCCAGCAACCACTTTAGCTCCTACAATGAGCAGTTCTTC | CASNHFSSYNEQFF
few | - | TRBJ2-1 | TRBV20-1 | TGCAGTGCTAGAGATTTACTTCCTCTTTCCTACGAGCAGTTCTTC | CSARDLLPLSYEQFF
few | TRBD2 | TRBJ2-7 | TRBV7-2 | TGTGCCAGCAGCTTCGACTTAAGCGGGGGACCCTACGAGCAGTACTTC | CASSFDLSGGPYEQYF
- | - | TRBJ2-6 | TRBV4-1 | TGCGCCAGCAGCCGTGCCGTCTGGTCTGGGGCCAACGTCCTGACTTTC | CASSRAVWSGANVLTF
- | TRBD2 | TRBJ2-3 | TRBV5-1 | TGCGCCAGCCGGACCAGCGGGGGGCTCAGCGATACGCAGTATTTT | CASRTSGGLSDTQYF
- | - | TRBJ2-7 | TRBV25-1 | TGTGCCAGCAGTGAATGGGCCAGCTCCGACGAGCAGTACTTC | CASSEWASSDEQYF
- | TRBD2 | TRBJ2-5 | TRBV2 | TGTGCCAGCAGGACTAGCGGGGGGAGCCATGAGCAGTACTTC | CASRTSGGSHEQYF
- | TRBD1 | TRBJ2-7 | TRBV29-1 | TGCAGCGTTGAGGGGACAGGGCCCAACTACGAGCAGTACTTC | CSVEGTGPNYEQYF
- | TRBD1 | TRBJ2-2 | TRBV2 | TGTGCCAGCAGTGCAAGGACAGGGGTCACCGGGGAGCTGTTTTTT | CASSARTGVTGELFF
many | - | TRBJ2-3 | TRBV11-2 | TGTGCCAGCAGCTTAACTCGGGTTGGCACAGATACGCAGTATTTT | CASSLTRVGTDTQYF